This T cell receptor (beta chain) was sequenced for a study of blood T cell repertoires in COVID-19. Whole-study context: T cells, B-cell-depleted T cells, or PBMCs provided the cDNA or gDNA that served as material.

Patients in Seattle were enrolled during active infection, then followed longitudinally. This table comes from immunoSEQ multiplex PCR, and its TCRdb copy is limited to in-frame clones, with some not included. The repertoire has about 210,000 clones, under 90% of them found once; the top ten carry 7.8%. The sequencing sample was made of peripheral blood. This sequence originates from a woman at least 80 years old with COVID-19, enrolled during active disease.

The CDR3 here is CASSVRELTNYGYTF. The CDR3 DNA reads as TGTGCCAGCAGCGTAAGAGAACTTACCAACTATGGCTACACCTTC. The chain employs TRBV9 and TRBJ1-2, with no clear D. The CDR3 contains 15 residues. V shed 1 base and J shed 2 bases, with 12 bases lying between them. Germline V gives CDR1 SGDLS, CDR2 YYNGEE.